Listed here are 27 T cell receptor beta chains from one sample, sequenced in a study of graft-versus-host responses after intestinal transplantation. Method: immunoSEQ multiplex PCR; TCRdb's copy keeps in-frame clones and lacks some. Among 7,500 or so clones, around four fifths were seen once, and the ten largest hold roughly 10%. Graft specimens yielded both intraepithelial and lamina propria lymphocytes. Sequencing used ileum tissue, obtained about 130 days after transplant. All receptors derive from a human patient who received an intestinal transplant, so some T cells may come from the graft donor.

The rearrangement uses TRBV27 and TRBJ1-5, with TRBD1 matching over 7 bases. Germline V gives CDR1 MNHEY, CDR2 SMNVEV (reference sequence). Losses at the gene ends were 6 bases for V and 3 bases for J; bases not matched to a gene: 8. The CDR3 has 15 residues. The DNA of the CDR3 is TGTGCCAGCAGGCCGTTCGACAGGGTCAATCAGCCCCAGCATTTT. It codes for CASRPFDRVNQPQHF.

The rearrangement joins TRBV6-5 to TRBJ1-1; D gene unclear. The V end was cut by 7 bases, the J end by 0 bases, with 12 bases between. Germline CDR1 reads MNHEY; CDR2 reads SVGAGI. The CDR3 length is 14 residues. In nucleotides, the CDR3 is TGTGCCAGCAATGACCCGTCAATGAACACTGAAGCTTTCTTT. Protein sequence: CASNDPSMNTEAFF.

This sequence joins TRBV7-2 and TRBJ2-7; TRBD2 matches at 12 bases. J gave up 5 bases and V 1 base, and 3 bases lay outside the gene matches. The CDR3 covers 15 residues. The germline V gene has CDR1 SGHTA and CDR2 FQGNSA. The CDR3 DNA sequence: TGTGCCAGCAGCTTAGAGGCTAGCGGGGGGGACGAGCAGTACTTC. Translating it yields CASSLEASGGDEQYF.

The chain joins TRBV5-1 to TRBJ2-4, with D uncertain. Germline V gene sequence: CDR1 SGHRS, CDR2 YFSETQ. The CDR3 spans 14 residues. The V and J ends lost 1 base and 1 base respectively, with 6 bases between them. The CDR3 sequence: CASSLLGAKNIQYF. In DNA form, the CDR3 reads TGCGCCAGCAGCTTGTTAGGGGCCAAAAACATTCAGTACTTC.

This clone was picked up one time. The chain uses TRBV5-4 and TRBJ2-3, with no clear D. The CDR3 spans 15 residues. Germline CDR1 is SGHNT and CDR2 is YYREEE (reference sequence). V was cut by 0 bases and J by 0 bases, with 8 bases left in between. The CDR3 loop is CASSLEVTSTDTQYF. CDR3 nucleotide sequence: TGTGCCAGCAGCTTGGAGGTAACTAGCACAGATACGCAGTATTTT.

This clone came up a few times. This sequence joins TRBV5-1 and TRBJ1-2, with 7 bases identical to TRBD1. This CDR3 spans 15 amino acids. V lost 0 bases, J lost 4 bases, and 6 bases stayed unmatched. CDR1 and CDR2 (germline): SGHRS, YFSETQ. CDR3 protein: CASSLGSDRFYGYTF. CDR3 bases: TGCGCCAGCAGCTTGGGTTCGGACAGGTTCTATGGCTACACCTTC. The whole variable domain, filled in from reference TRBV5-1 and TRBJ1-2, reads KAGVTQTPRYLIKTRGQQVTLSCSPISGHRSVSWYQQTPGQGLQFLFEYFSETQRNKGNFPGRFSGRQFSNSRSEMNVSTLELGDSALYLCASSLGSDRFYGYTFGSGTRLTVV.

This sequence joins TRBV6-9 and TRBJ1-1; D not certain. V was cut by 5 bases and J by 5 bases, with 9 bases left in between. The CDR3 sequence is 12 residues long. Germline CDR1 MNHGY, CDR2 SVAAGI. CDR3 coding DNA: TGTGCCAGCAGTGGGCTAGGGACTGAAGCTTTCTTT. The encoded protein is CASSGLGTEAFF.

To note about this clone: The CDR3 ends on some other residue instead of the conserved phenylalanine or tryptophan, so this is likely a read error. The limits of the CDR3 on the DNA are not certain, so only TCRdb's listed CDR3 is given. V usage is TRBV10-1 and J usage is TRBJ1-2; the table's D call, TRBD1, was not checked against the DNA. The CDR3 length is 10 residues, termini included. Germline assignment: CDR1 WNHNN and CDR2 SYGVQD (reference sequence). CDR3 protein: CASSQGLAYK.

J is TRBJ1-1 and V is TRBV2; D remains unclear. From germline, CDR1 is SNHLY and CDR2 FYNNEI. V gave up 8 bases and J gave up 10 bases, with 17 bases separating them. CDR3 length: 12 amino acids. The CDR3 protein is CASQRVDPGAFF. CDR3 DNA: TGTGCCAGCCAGAGGGTGGACCCGGGAGCTTTCTTT.

The V and J genes are TRBV10-3 and TRBJ2-2, with D tentatively TRBD1 (6 bases). This CDR3 is built from 15 residues. The V gene's germline CDR1 is ENHRY and CDR2 SYGVKD. Trimming removed 3 bases at V and 2 bases at J, with 10 bases between. The CDR3, as DNA: TGTGCCATCAGTGAAAGGGGGTTTAACACCGGGGAGCTGTTTTTT. Amino acids: CAISERGFNTGELFF.

J is TRBJ1-5 and V is TRBV2; D ambiguous. The CDR3 is made up of 12 amino acids. Germline-derived CDR1 and CDR2 are SNHLY and FYNNEI. V was pared by 3 bases and J by 5 bases, with 5 bases between. CDR3 protein: CASSDGDQPQHF. CDR3 bases: TGTGCCAGCAGTGACGGAGATCAGCCCCAGCATTTT.

The chain has TRBV27 and TRBJ2-5; 12 nucleotides line up with TRBD2. The end of the DNA aligns better with TRBJ2-7, so the J call may be wrong. CDR1 and CDR2 (germline): MNHEY, SMNVEV (reference sequence). The CDR3 loop spans 17 amino acids. The CDR3 region is CASSPRLAGGTLHEQYF. The CDR3 bases are TGTGCCAGCAGTCCGCGCCTAGCGGGAGGGACCCTCCACGAGCAGTACTTC.

The chain couples TRBV25-1 to TRBJ2-7, with TRBD1 identical over 9 bases. The ends lost 4 bases at V and 3 bases at J; junction bases unmatched: 7. CDR1 is MGHDK and CDR2 is SYGVNS in the germline V gene. The CDR3 is made up of 15 amino acids. The DNA for the CDR3 is TGTGCCAGCAGTGGATCAACAGGGGGCGACTACGAGCAGTACTTC. Its protein product is CASSGSTGGDYEQYF.

This chain connects TRBV6-5 to TRBJ2-5; no clear D. The germline V and J ends were trimmed by 5 bases and 5 bases, with 12 bases remaining between them. Germline V lookup: CDR1 MNHEY, CDR2 SVGAGI. This CDR3 has 13 amino acids. The CDR3 spells CASSPISEETQYF. The CDR3 DNA reads TGTGCCAGCAGTCCAATATCGGAGGAGACCCAGTACTTC.

This chain's CDR3 is CASSEFGGASYNEQFF. CDR3 sequence (DNA): TGCGCCAGCAGTGAGTTCGGGGGGGCCTCCTACAATGAGCAGTTCTTC. This chain joins TRBV10-1 and TRBJ2-1; 8 positions match TRBD2. The CDR3 runs to 16 residues. V lost 1 base and J lost 0; bases outside the gene matches: 2. Per germline, CDR1 WNHNN and CDR2 SYGVQD (reference sequence).

J is TRBJ1-2 and V is TRBV11-2, with TRBD1 as a possible D gene (6 bases). V gave up 5 bases and J gave up 2 bases, with 18 bases separating them. Germline lookup yields CDR1 SGHAT and CDR2 FQNNGV. The CDR3 extends over 16 amino acids. CDR3 sequence reads: CASSVSRGINNYGYTF. The CDR3 DNA follows: TGTGCCAGCAGCGTCTCGAGGGGGATTAACAACTATGGCTACACCTTC.

The chain employs TRBV4-1 and TRBJ2-5; D is perhaps TRBD1 (6 bases). The CDR3 is made up of 15 amino acids. Germline CDR1 is MGHRA and CDR2 is YSYEKL. With 2 bases removed from V and 1 base from J, the gap between germline ends came to 11 bases. The CDR3: CASSQPDRPQETQYF. The DNA for the CDR3 is TGCGCCAGCAGCCAACCGGACAGACCCCAAGAGACCCAGTACTTC.

The V call is TRBV7-2, the J call TRBJ2-7; TRBD2 agrees at 11 bases. This CDR3 has 14 amino acids. Losses at the gene ends were 6 bases for V and 4 bases for J; bases not matched to a gene: 5. Germline V CDR1 and CDR2: SGHTA, FQGNSA. The CDR3, as DNA: TGTGCCAGCAGTCGAACTAGCGGGAGTTACGAGCAGTACTTC. It specifies CASSRTSGSYEQYF.

This rearrangement joins TRBV7-2 to TRBJ2-7; D gene uncertain. Per the germline V gene, CDR1 is SGHTA and CDR2 is FQGNSA. The V gene lost 2 bases and the J gene lost 2 bases, with 13 bases spanning the gap. The CDR3 extends over 15 amino acids. The CDR3 region has the DNA TGTGCCAGCAGCTTATTCATGGTGGCCGCCTACGAGCAGTACTTC. Its protein product is CASSLFMVAAYEQYF.

Written as DNA, the CDR3 is TGTGCCAGTAGTATGTGGGCAGGGAGTAATCAGCCCCAGCATTTT. It yields the protein CASSMWAGSNQPQHF. The chain couples TRBV19 to TRBJ1-5; TRBD1 is a possible D gene (5 bases). Trimming took 3 bases from V and 4 from J, leaving 13 bases between them. Germline V lookup: CDR1 LNHDA, CDR2 SQIVND (reference sequence). This CDR3 has 15 amino acids.

This clone was detected only a few times. The V call is TRBV2, the J call TRBJ1-2; a possible D gene is TRBD1 (5 bases). This CDR3 is built from 13 residues. Trimming cost V 8 bases and J 5 bases, with 15 bases left between them. Germline-derived CDR1 and CDR2 are SNHLY and FYNNEI. The CDR3 DNA reads TGTGCCAGCCGGGGCAGGGTGGTTTATGGCTACACCTTC. Translation gives CASRGRVVYGYTF.

The chain uses TRBV18 and TRBJ2-4; possible D gene TRBD1, 6 bases. Germline assignment: CDR1 KGHSH and CDR2 LQKENI. Trimming removed 2 bases at V and 3 bases at J, with 11 bases between. CDR3 length: 15 amino acids. The CDR3 reads CASSPDQGGKNIQYF. The DNA of the CDR3 is TGTGCCAGCTCACCAGATCAAGGGGGCAAAAACATTCAGTACTTC.

CDR3 region: CASSFGDSYSGNTIYF. The CDR3 DNA reads TGCGCCAGCAGCTTCGGGGACAGCTACTCTGGAAACACCATATATTTT. J is TRBJ1-3 and V is TRBV5-1; the match to TRBD1 covers 7 bases. V lost 2 bases, J lost 0 bases, and 5 bases stayed unmatched. The CDR3 loop spans 16 amino acids. Germline values: CDR1 SGHRS, CDR2 YFSETQ.

This rearrangement joins TRBV5-1 to TRBJ2-2, with D perhaps matching TRBD1 or TRBD2 (5 bases each). Trimming took 2 bases from V and 7 from J, leaving 6 bases between them. CDR1 SGHRS and CDR2 YFSETQ come from the germline V gene. The CDR3 spans 12 residues. CDR3 amino acids: CASSFGGGELFF. CDR3 bases: TGCGCCAGCAGCTTTGGGGGCGGGGAGCTGTTTTTT. The variable domain in full, with the rest retrieved from reference TRBV5-1 and TRBJ2-2, is KAGVTQTPRYLIKTRGQQVTLSCSPISGHRSVSWYQQTPGQGLQFLFEYFSETQRNKGNFPGRFSGRQFSNSRSEMNVSTLELGDSALYLCASSFGGGELFFGEGSRLTVL.

The chain is built from TRBV7-9 and TRBJ1-2; the D is unclear. Germline loops: CDR1 SEHNR, CDR2 FQNEAQ (reference sequence). The CDR3 has 12 residues. V lost 7 bases and J lost 6, with 12 bases in between. CDR3 nucleotides: TGTGCCAGCAATCGACAAGACGATGGCTACACCTTC. It yields the protein CASNRQDDGYTF.

J is TRBJ1-4 and V is TRBV5-1, with D perhaps TRBD1 (6 bases). Germline CDR1 is SGHRS and CDR2 is YFSETQ. The CDR3 runs to 15 residues. V gave up 3 bases and J gave up 3 bases, with 12 bases separating them. The CDR3 region is CASSSTGMANEKLFF. The CDR3 nucleotides read TGCGCCAGCAGCTCCACAGGGATGGCTAATGAAAAACTGTTTTTT.

The chain combines TRBV18 with TRBJ1-6, with 12 nucleotides matching TRBD1. The CDR3 spans 17 residues. CDR1 is KGHSH and CDR2 is LQKENI in the germline V gene. The trim removed 8 bases at V and 0 bases at J, leaving 5 bases unmatched. CDR3 protein: CASTRDRGLSYNSPLHF. CDR3 nucleotide sequence: TGTGCCAGCACCCGGGACAGGGGGCTCTCCTATAATTCACCCCTCCACTTT.